The entry below gives a single T cell receptor beta chain sequence along with its context. The antigen it recognizes is unknown. No base quality values were provided; no much bigger clone lies one nucleotide off. Using the deep immunoSEQ assay, multiplex PCR amplified TCR CDR3 regions from genomic DNA. For each cell subset, the extracted genomic DNA was distributed evenly across all wells of several immunoSEQ 96-well plates, and each plate served as one replicate. Each replicate PCR for sorted subsets received roughly 200 ng genomic DNA, equal to 30,000 or so T cell genomes. The purified libraries were quantified using a Qubit 3.0 fluorometer, sized with a Bioanalyzer 2100, and then quantified again using the KAPA Library Quantification kit. Every immunoSEQ 96-well plate was sequenced on a dedicated single-read 150-cycle Illumina NextSeq 550 flow cell. In the authors' own workflow: Because the immunoSEQ output held only junctional sequences and lacked quality scores, the filtering could not match the filtering applied to full-length reads. To assign V/J genes and CDR3, sequences were annotated against IMGT germline references using PyIR, a Python wrapper for IgBLAST v1.9. Reads were removed for weak V/J assignments (E-value above 1e-6), missing CDR3, stop codons, out-of-frame junctions, or ambiguous translated residues. V3J clonotypes were defined as sequences sharing the same inferred V gene, J gene, and CDR3 amino acid sequence. To compute the percentage overlap between repertoires, the number of shared unique clonotypes was divided by the size of the smaller repertoire. Three approaches were used to assess repertoire richness: RTK rarefaction, the Chao1 estimator, and Recon v2.1 estimates of unobserved clonotypes. OLGA was used to compute generation probabilities for all TCRbeta clonotypes that the gDNA method yielded from four donors. TCRdb carries this immuneACCESS record with in-frame sequences only. Its versions omit some clonotypes, under half of them owing to an unresolved V gene in the studies checked, with the rest unexplained. The D gene and trimming were derived from the DNA, and the V and J assignments and clone size from that table. The sample records 2 million to 2.5 million clones, more than 85% of which are singletons. The ten biggest clones cover 0.39% of the sample.

Healthy HIV-negative adults with no recently reported acute infections or vaccinations were included as donors. Only Caucasian adults living in Nashville, Tennessee, USA were represented among the donors. Magnetic negative selection was used to enrich CD4+ T cells, after which naive cells were positively selected on CD45RA and the negative fraction became the memory subset. Blood was collected by leukapheresis, and PBMCs were isolated by Ficoll-Histopaque density gradient centrifugation and then cryopreserved in liquid nitrogen vapor phase. Purity and quantity of every magnetically sorted T cell population were checked by analytical flow cytometry. From each sorted fraction, genomic DNA was isolated and quantified by UV absorbance on a Nanodrop 2000c. V is clipped by 1 base and J by 3 bases, and the sequence between their germline boundaries is 6 bases long. Measured from the cysteine to the phenylalanine, the CDR3 is 13 residues long. Just CDR3 DNA is preserved here, 39 bases in frame from base 1. The CDR1 and CDR2 encoded by the germline V gene are SGHTA and FQGTGA.

The sample comes from a study of shared clonotypes between healthy human individuals (TCRdb year 2020). In terms of the full investigation: A couple of women and a few men aged 18 to 49 years were included in the cohort. For each donor, CD4 naive and CD4 memory were each run on three plates, CD8 naive on two plates, and CD8 memory on one plate. To estimate repertoire size and how much clonotype sharing occurs between individuals, the study deeply sequenced the blood TCR repertoires of roughly 5 healthy adults. Different laboratories and diverse techniques were used to prepare libraries and sequence TCR repertoires, to increase sequencing depth and limit assay-specific biases. Each donor's leukapheresis produced roughly between about 0.9 and 9.5 billion PBMCs.

Overall results and qualifications from the work: Based on pairwise subsampling, the degree of clonotype sharing among donors was expected to be affected by sequencing depth. Clonotypes shared by all four sorted-subset donors showed higher generation probabilities than non-shared clonotypes. Estimated clonotype richness was generally larger for naive than for memory subsets. Sampling was limited to blood, and TCR repertoires in tissue likely differ from TCR repertoires in blood. The genetic and exposure-history diversity represented was limited by the small number of donors. Incomplete sequencing was indicated by rarefaction of sorted-subset datasets, despite the large sequencing depth. When several donors were compared, the shared fraction of clonotypes was 5% to 6.5% for naive CD4, approximately 3.3% for naive CD8, 2% to 2.5% for memory CD4, and less than 0.45% for memory CD8.

The chain is made from TRBV7-3 and TRBJ1-1, with no confident D gene call. Material for sequencing was naive CD4+ T cells from PBMCs. The sample's cell subset or site, from its label and the paper: CD45RA+ positively selected. The receptor's source is a man aged 18 to 29 in good health. Some clones in this sample may be carry-over from other donors' samples. The CDR3 corresponds to CASSLRLDTEAFF. The DNA sequence follows: TGTGCCAGCAGCTTAAGGTTGGACACTGAAGCTTTCTTT.